These 24 T cell receptor beta chains came from one sample sequenced in a study of blood T cell repertoires in COVID-19. Measured with immunoSEQ multiplex PCR; TCRdb has only the in-frame clones, and not every one. The sample holds 5,500 to 8,000 clones, roughly nine tenths seen once. The sequencing sample was made of peripheral blood. The origin of the receptors is a human donor in a cohort sampled during active COVID-19. The donor label of this sample is uncertain.

This rearrangement joins TRBV2 to TRBJ1-2, with TRBD1 matching 7 bases. This CDR3 has 13 amino acids. Germline CDR1 is SNHLY and CDR2 is FYNNEI. V was clipped by 6 bases and J by 6 bases; unmatched bases: 7. The DNA for the CDR3 is TGTGCCAGCAGCGTACAGGGGAGGAATGGCTACACCTTC. Translated, it gives CASSVQGRNGYTF.

V and J are TRBV2 and TRBJ2-5; D perhaps matches TRBD2 (6 bases). Germline V gives CDR1 SNHLY, CDR2 FYNNEI. The CDR3 totals 12 residues. The ends were cut back, 9 bases at V and 4 bases at J, with 12 bases in the middle. The CDR3 reads CASTRDSETQYF. The CDR3 coding sequence is TGTGCCAGTACCCGGGACTCAGAGACCCAGTACTTC.

This chain joins TRBV9 and TRBJ2-7, with unresolved D. The CDR3 spans 15 residues. Deletions cut 0 bases from V and 3 bases from J, with 13 bases between. Germline V gene sequence: CDR1 SGDLS, CDR2 YYNGEE. As DNA, the CDR3 is TGTGCCAGCAGCGTAGGGGCAGGCAAGAGCTACGAGCAGTACTTC. It codes for CASSVGAGKSYEQYF.

The chain combines TRBV27 with TRBJ1-5, with D perhaps TRBD1 (5 bases). Trimming removed 5 bases at V and 0 bases at J, with 14 bases between. The germline V gene has CDR1 MNHEY and CDR2 SMNVEV (reference sequence). CDR3 size: 16 residues. The CDR3 bases are TGTGCCAGCAGTCCACAGGCGGGGTATAGCAATCAGCCCCAGCATTTT. Its translation is CASSPQAGYSNQPQHF.

This clone has just one count. CDR3 nucleotide sequence: TGTGCCACCAGCTCATGGGGGAGGGACCGCGCCTACGAGCAGTACTTC. As protein: CATSSWGRDRAYEQYF. The J gene is TRBJ2-7, the V gene TRBV15; 7 positions agree with TRBD2. The CDR3 runs 16 residues. Losses at the gene ends were 5 bases for V and 2 bases for J; bases not matched to a gene: 12. Germline CDR1 reads LNHNV; CDR2 reads YYDKDF (reference sequence).

The V gene is TRBV7-2, the J gene TRBJ1-2, with D perhaps TRBD1 (5 bases). CDR1 SGHTA and CDR2 FQGNSA come from the germline V gene. There are 15 residues in the CDR3. Deletions cut 0 bases from V and 7 bases from J, with 15 bases between. This chain's CDR3 is CASSLAMTALGGYTF. CDR3 nucleotide sequence: TGTGCCAGCAGCTTAGCGATGACAGCTTTGGGTGGCTACACCTTC.

The J gene is TRBJ1-4, the V gene TRBV19; D is ambiguous. There are 11 residues in the CDR3. Germline V CDR1 and CDR2: LNHDA, SQIVND (reference sequence). With 1 base removed from V and 10 bases from J, the gap between germline ends came to 4 bases. CDR3 bases: TGTGCCAGTAGTATAGCAGGAAAACTGTTTTTT. This encodes CASSIAGKLFF.

V is TRBV11-2 and J is TRBJ2-7; 9 positions agree with TRBD2. V trimming: 3 bases; J trimming: 4 bases; junction bases outside the gene matches: 7. The germline V gene has CDR1 SGHAT and CDR2 FQNNGV. The CDR3 runs to 15 residues. In nucleotides, the CDR3 is TGTGCCAGCAGCTTTGAGGCGGGAGGGCGGTACGAGCAGTACTTC. It is translated as CASSFEAGGRYEQYF.

CDR3 residues: CASSQTRNNEQFF. In nucleotides, the CDR3 is TGTGCCAGCAGCCAAACACGCAACAATGAGCAGTTCTTC. V usage is TRBV7-2 and J usage is TRBJ2-1; D remains ambiguous. There are 13 residues in the CDR3. Germline V CDR1 and CDR2: SGHTA, FQGNSA. Trimming stripped 5 bases from V and 5 bases from J, with 10 bases between.

The chain combines TRBV7-3 with TRBJ2-1; 8 nucleotides agree with TRBD1. The CDR3 length is 15 residues. Germline-derived CDR1 and CDR2 are SGHTA and FQGTGA. The V segment lost 5 bases and the J segment 0 bases; nucleotides outside the gene matches: 3. The chain's CDR3 is CASSRQGSSYNEQFF. The CDR3 nucleotides read TGTGCCAGCAGCCGACAGGGGTCCTCCTACAATGAGCAGTTCTTC.

The gene calls are TRBV7-9 and TRBJ1-5; 7 nucleotides match TRBD1. Trimming at V came to 4 bases and at J to 5 bases, leaving 11 bases not matched to a gene. CDR1 and CDR2 from the germline V gene are SEHNR and FQNEAQ (reference sequence). The CDR3 extends over 16 amino acids. This chain's CDR3 is CASSSDREGTHQPQHF. The DNA for the CDR3 is TGTGCCAGCAGCTCAGACAGGGAAGGGACGCATCAGCCCCAGCATTTT. The whole variable domain, remainder taken from reference TRBV7-9 and TRBJ1-5, is DTGVSQNPRHKITKRGQNVTFRCDPISEHNRLYWYRQTLGQGPEFLTYFQNEAQLEKSRLLSDRFSAERPKGSFSTLEIQRTEQGDSAMYLCASSSDREGTHQPQHFGDGTRLSIL.

The chain carries TRBV18 and TRBJ1-4, with 10 bases identical to TRBD1. Trimming removed 3 bases from V and 8 bases from J; junction bases left unmatched: 9. Germline CDR1 reads KGHSH; CDR2 reads LQKENI. The CDR3 runs 16 residues. The CDR3, as DNA: TGTGCCAGCTCACCCCTCGGACAGGGGGTCGGGGAAAAACTGTTTTTT. Its protein product is CASSPLGQGVGEKLFF.

This clone appeared once. The rearrangement joins TRBV29-1 to TRBJ2-3, with D tentatively TRBD2 (6 bases). Germline CDR1 and CDR2: SQVTM and ANQGSEA. Trimming stripped 7 bases from V and 4 bases from J, with 15 bases between. This CDR3 is built from 13 residues. The CDR3 bases are TGCAGCGCCGCGACCGGGGGATCAGATACGCAGTATTTT. It encodes CSAATGGSDTQYF.

The rearrangement links TRBV29-1 to TRBJ2-1; D may be TRBD1 (6 bases). CDR1 and CDR2 (germline): SQVTM, ANQGSEA. The CDR3 has 15 amino acids. V lost 5 bases and J lost 5, with 19 bases in between. The CDR3 DNA sequence: TGCAGCGTTTCCCGAACAGGGTCCAGTAACAATGAGCAGTTCTTC. Protein sequence: CSVSRTGSSNNEQFF.

The chain carries TRBV9 and TRBJ2-5, with D tentatively TRBD2 (5 bases). Germline-derived CDR1 and CDR2 are SGDLS and YYNGEE. Trimming removed 1 base from V and 5 bases from J, with 15 bases in between. This CDR3 is built from 15 residues. CDR3 sequence (DNA): TGTGCCAGCAGCGTATCGGGTTCGGGGAAGGAGACCCAGTACTTC. Its translation is CASSVSGSGKETQYF.

V gene TRBV19 combines with J gene TRBJ2-5; 7 bases match TRBD1. The CDR3 runs to 14 residues. Losses at the gene ends were 5 bases for V and 4 bases for J; bases not matched to a gene: 7. CDR1 is LNHDA and CDR2 is SQIVND in the germline V gene (reference sequence). The CDR3 loop reads CASSPMTGTETQYF. The CDR3 DNA reads TGTGCCAGTAGTCCAATGACAGGGACAGAGACCCAGTACTTC.

This clone was seen more than once but under ten times. In nucleotides, the CDR3 is TGTGCCAGCATTTTACATGGGGTAGGGGTTGGGGAGACCCAGTACTTC. It specifies CASILHGVGVGETQYF. The gene calls are TRBV6-6 and TRBJ2-5, with D possibly TRBD1 on 5 matching bases. Germline values: CDR1 MNHNY, CDR2 SVGAGI (reference sequence). The CDR3 is made up of 16 amino acids. V was cut by 7 bases and J by 5 bases, with 23 bases left in between.

The chain carries TRBV30 and TRBJ2-1; a possible D gene is TRBD2 (6 bases). CDR3 length equals 18 residues. The germline V gene has CDR1 GTSNPN and CDR2 SVGIG (reference sequence). The V end lost 1 base, the J end lost 1 base, and 20 bases lay between the germline ends. The chain's CDR3 is CAWSGAVSGDLSYNEQFF. The CDR3 DNA is TGTGCCTGGAGTGGAGCGGTTAGCGGCGACCTTTCCTACAATGAGCAGTTCTTC.

This chain connects TRBV15 to TRBJ2-1, with 9 bases aligning to TRBD1. V was clipped by 3 bases and J by 5 bases; unmatched bases: 8. The V gene's germline CDR1 is LNHNV and CDR2 YYDKDF (reference sequence). CDR3 length: 16 residues. The CDR3 bases are TGTGCCACCAGCAGGGGAAGGGACAGGGACAACAATGAGCAGTTCTTC. This translates into CATSRGRDRDNNEQFF.

The CDR3, as DNA: TGTGCCACCACAGAAGGGGCAGGCTACGAGCAGTACTTC. Translation: CATTEGAGYEQYF. The V gene is TRBV6-5, the J gene TRBJ2-7; TRBD1 is a possible D gene (5 bases). The germline gives CDR1 MNHEY, CDR2 SVGAGI. The CDR3 is made up of 13 amino acids. Between the trimmed V and J ends, which lost 10 bases and 3 bases, there was a span of 16 bases.

The chain has TRBV3-1 (or the pseudogene TRBV3-2) and TRBJ2-7; 9 nucleotides line up with TRBD1. CDR1 LGHDT and CDR2 YNNKEL come from the germline V gene (reference sequence). CDR3 length: 16 residues. Losses at the gene ends were 2 bases for V and 5 bases for J; bases not matched to a gene: 10. The CDR3 bases are TGTGCCAGCAGCCAAACAGGGGACAGGGTATACCACGAGCAGTACTTC. Its translation is CASSQTGDRVYHEQYF.

V gene TRBV2 combines with J gene TRBJ2-1, with 9 bases lining up with TRBD1. CDR1 is SNHLY, CDR2 FYNNEI, per germline. Trimming cost V 3 bases and J 1 base; bases outside gene matches: 1. The CDR3 contains 15 residues. CDR3 sequence: CASSEGTGSYNEQFF. The CDR3 DNA reads as TGTGCCAGCAGTGAGGGGACAGGGTCCTACAATGAGCAGTTCTTC.

This clone was counted once. V gene TRBV5-1 combines with J gene TRBJ2-1; D unclear. V gave up 5 bases and J gave up 8 bases, with 20 bases separating them. The CDR3 consists of 15 residues. In germline, CDR1 is SGHRS, CDR2 YFSETQ. The CDR3 coding sequence is TGCGCCAGCAGTCTGGGCGTGGCCACTGGCCATGAGCAGTTCTTC. It codes for CASSLGVATGHEQFF.

V is TRBV18 and J is TRBJ2-1; 8 bases match TRBD2. The CDR3 runs 14 residues. V lost 6 bases to trimming and J lost 6 bases; unmatched junction nucleotides: 7. From germline, CDR1 is KGHSH and CDR2 LQKENI. The CDR3 DNA sequence: TGTGCCAGCTCTCTAGCGGGCCTACTCAATGAGCAGTTCTTC. Translated: CASSLAGLLNEQFF.